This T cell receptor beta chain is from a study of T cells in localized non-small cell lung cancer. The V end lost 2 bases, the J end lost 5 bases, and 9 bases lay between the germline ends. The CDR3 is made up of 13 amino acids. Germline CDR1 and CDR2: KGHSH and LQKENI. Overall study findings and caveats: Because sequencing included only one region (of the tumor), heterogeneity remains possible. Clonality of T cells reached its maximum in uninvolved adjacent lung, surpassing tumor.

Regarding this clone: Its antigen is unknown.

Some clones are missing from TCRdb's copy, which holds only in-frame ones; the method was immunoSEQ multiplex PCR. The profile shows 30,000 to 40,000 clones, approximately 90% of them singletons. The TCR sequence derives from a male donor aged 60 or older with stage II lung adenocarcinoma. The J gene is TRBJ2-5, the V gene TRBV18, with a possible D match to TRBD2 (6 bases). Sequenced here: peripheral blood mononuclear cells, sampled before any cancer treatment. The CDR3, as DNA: TGTGCCAGCTCACCAGGGACTCAGGAGACCCAGTACTTC. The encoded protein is CASSPGTQETQYF.